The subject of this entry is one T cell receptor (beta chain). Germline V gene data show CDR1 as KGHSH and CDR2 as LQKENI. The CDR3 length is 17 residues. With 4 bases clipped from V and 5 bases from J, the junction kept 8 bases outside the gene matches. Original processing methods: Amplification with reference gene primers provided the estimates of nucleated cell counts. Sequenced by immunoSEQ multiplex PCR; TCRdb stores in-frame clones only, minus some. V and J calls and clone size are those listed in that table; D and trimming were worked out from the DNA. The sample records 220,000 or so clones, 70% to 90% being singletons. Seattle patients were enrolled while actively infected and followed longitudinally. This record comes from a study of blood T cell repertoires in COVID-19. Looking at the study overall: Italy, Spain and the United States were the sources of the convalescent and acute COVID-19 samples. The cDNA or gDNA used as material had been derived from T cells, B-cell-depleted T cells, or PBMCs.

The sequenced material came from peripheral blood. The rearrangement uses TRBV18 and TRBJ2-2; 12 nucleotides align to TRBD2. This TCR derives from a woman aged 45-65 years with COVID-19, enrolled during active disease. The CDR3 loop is CASSLGLAGSRTGELFF. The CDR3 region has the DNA TGTGCCAGCTCACTAGGACTAGCGGGGTCGAGGACCGGGGAGCTGTTTTTT.